Shown below are 28 T cell receptor beta chains from a single sample sequenced in a study of CD8 T cells in Susac syndrome. The RNA, about 0.5 to 1 ug, was put through reverse transcription using random hexamers. TCRdb independently ran MiXCR on the immunoSEQ multiplex PCR reads; one entry per CDR3 protein. The sample contains about 120,000 distinct CDR3 sequences, nearly 95% of which appear only once. The specimen was CD4+ T cells from PBMCs. These receptors all come from a human donor in good health.

As DNA, the CDR3 is TGTGCCTGGAGTGTGGGGGGAGGGGCTAGCAGAGGACTGGAGACCCAGTACTTC. Translation gives CAWSVGGGASRGLETQYF. The V and J genes are TRBV30 and TRBJ2-5; 7 nucleotides line up with TRBD2. Germline V gene sequence: CDR1 GTSNPN, CDR2 SVGIG (reference sequence). V shed 0 bases, J shed 5 bases, and the junction held 18 bases outside the gene matches. This CDR3 is built from 18 residues.

This chain connects TRBV12-3 or TRBV12-4 to TRBJ1-2; D uncertain. V lost 6 bases to trimming and J lost 4 bases, with 18 bases between them. CDR3 length: 15 amino acids. CDR3 amino acids: CASSPFRVGGYGYTF. In nucleotides, the CDR3 is TGTGCCAGCAGCCCATTCCGGGTAGGTGGCTATGGCTACACCTTC.

This clonotype was found a few times. V is TRBV4-3 and J is TRBJ2-7; D is perhaps TRBD1 (6 bases). This CDR3 is 15 amino acids long. The V end was cut by 3 bases, the J end by 7 bases, with 19 bases between. Germline assignment: CDR1 LGHNA and CDR2 YSLEER. CDR3 nucleotides: TGCGCCAGCAGCCAGGCCTGGACAGAAATCGCAGAGCAGTACTTC. As protein: CASSQAWTEIAEQYF.

The rearrangement uses TRBV29-1 and TRBJ1-2; 7 bases agree with TRBD1. This CDR3 contains 13 residues. Germline CDR1 reads SQVTM; CDR2 reads ANQGSEA. V gave up 7 bases and J gave up 1 base; unmatched junction bases: 6. CDR3 bases: TGCAGCGCTCGGGACAGTCTTAACTATGGCTACACCTTC. Translated: CSARDSLNYGYTF.

The J gene is TRBJ2-1, the V gene TRBV5-1; D call uncertain. Germline lookup yields CDR1 SGHRS and CDR2 YFSETQ. Trimming cost V 4 bases and J 4 bases, with 15 bases left between them. This CDR3 region has 15 residues. The CDR3 protein is CASSLTSLQYNEQFF. The CDR3 nucleotides read TGCGCCAGCAGCCTTACGAGTCTGCAGTACAATGAGCAGTTCTTC.

This clonotype was observed a single time. The gene calls are TRBV7-2 and TRBJ2-2; D is unclear. The CDR3 loop spans 17 amino acids. Germline CDR1 and CDR2: SGHTA and FQGNSA. The V end was cut by 1 base, the J end by 5 bases, with 17 bases between. The CDR3 DNA reads TGTGCCAGCAGCTTAGAGATCTTCAGGCAAGCTACCGGGGAGCTGTTTTTT. As protein: CASSLEIFRQATGELFF.

This chain joins TRBV27 and TRBJ1-1, with D unclear. Germline V lookup: CDR1 MNHEY, CDR2 SMNVEV (reference sequence). The CDR3 loop spans 13 amino acids. Trimming removed 2 bases from V and 8 bases from J, with 12 bases in between. This CDR3 is CASSLGRQREAFF. Written as DNA, the CDR3 is TGTGCCAGCAGTTTAGGGAGGCAGCGCGAAGCTTTCTTT.

The gene calls are TRBV27 and TRBJ2-2; 8 bases agree with TRBD1. Per germline, CDR1 MNHEY and CDR2 SMNVEV (reference sequence). The CDR3 covers 14 residues. V trimming: 8 bases; J trimming: 3 bases; junction bases outside the gene matches: 5. The CDR3 DNA reads TGTGCCAGCTATCGGACAGGGTACACCGGGGAGCTGTTTTTT. This translates into CASYRTGYTGELFF.

This clonotype was observed once. The chain combines TRBV20-1 with TRBJ2-1; D is possibly TRBD2 (6 bases). CDR1 is DFQATT and CDR2 is SNEGSKA in the germline V gene (reference sequence). The germline V and J ends were trimmed by 3 bases and 1 base, with 10 bases remaining between them. The CDR3 totals 14 residues. The CDR3 is CSASWAGSYNEQFF. CDR3 in DNA: TGCAGTGCTAGTTGGGCGGGGTCCTACAATGAGCAGTTCTTC.

The chain links TRBV5-1 to TRBJ2-3; possibly TRBD1 for D (6 bases). V lost 3 bases to trimming and J lost 4 bases, with 12 bases between them. The CDR3 runs to 14 residues. Germline values: CDR1 SGHRS, CDR2 YFSETQ. CDR3 in DNA: TGCGCCAGCAGCTCTACCAACAGGGCAGATACGCAGTATTTT. This gives the protein CASSSTNRADTQYF.

The chain recombines TRBV7-2 with TRBJ2-3, with D perhaps TRBD2 (6 bases). V was cut by 5 bases and J by 4 bases, with 16 bases left in between. Germline-derived CDR1 and CDR2 are SGHTA and FQGNSA. There are 15 residues in the CDR3. In DNA, the CDR3 is TGTGCCAGCAGCCCGCACGGGGGAGGCGCAGATACGCAGTATTTT. This codes for CASSPHGGGADTQYF.

This sequence joins TRBV7-2 and TRBJ1-5; TRBD1 might be the D (5 bases). Deletions cut 1 base from V and 1 base from J, with 8 bases between. Germline-derived CDR1 and CDR2 are SGHTA and FQGNSA. The CDR3 is 15 residues long. Written as DNA, the CDR3 is TGTGCCAGCAGCTTAGAGGGGTACAGCAATCAGCCCCAGCATTTT. Its protein is CASSLEGYSNQPQHF.

The rearrangement joins TRBV11-2 to TRBJ1-2, with D uncertain. Trimming shortened V by 0 bases and J by 8 bases, and 16 bases separated the two germline ends. Germline loops: CDR1 SGHAT, CDR2 FQNNGV. The CDR3 extends over 15 amino acids. The CDR3, as DNA: TGTGCCAGCAGCTTAGACTCGACTCCACGGCGGGGCTACACCTTC. Protein product: CASSLDSTPRRGYTF.

V usage is TRBV9 and J usage is TRBJ2-6; D is perhaps TRBD2 (6 bases). From germline, CDR1 is SGDLS and CDR2 YYNGEE. The CDR3 sequence is 18 residues long. With 1 base removed from V and 0 bases from J, the gap between germline ends came to 14 bases. This CDR3 reads CASSVRRAPNSGANVLTF. The CDR3 DNA sequence: TGTGCCAGCAGCGTAAGGAGGGCCCCGAACTCTGGGGCCAACGTCCTGACTTTC.

V gene TRBV7-3 combines with J gene TRBJ2-1; the D gene is possibly TRBD2 (6 bases). Germline CDR1 and CDR2: SGHTA and FQGTGA. Trimming removed 0 bases at V and 0 bases at J, with 15 bases between. This CDR3 spans 18 amino acids. The CDR3 is CASSLTGQRASSYNEQFF. CDR3 in DNA: TGTGCCAGCAGCTTAACGGGCCAGCGGGCCAGCTCCTACAATGAGCAGTTCTTC.

The chain has TRBV5-6 and TRBJ1-1; D remains ambiguous. The germline gives CDR1 SGHDT, CDR2 YYEEEE. Deletions cut 0 bases from V and 6 bases from J, with 18 bases between. This CDR3 is 16 amino acids long. Written as DNA, the CDR3 is TGTGCCAGCAGCTTGGGAGGGATTGATGGGCTTGCTGAAGCTTTCTTT. It yields the protein CASSLGGIDGLAEAFF.

The chain joins TRBV9 to TRBJ2-2; 11 bases are shared with TRBD2. Trimming cost V 3 bases and J 1 base; bases outside gene matches: 2. The CDR3 runs to 16 residues. Germline V gives CDR1 SGDLS, CDR2 YYNGEE. The CDR3 DNA sequence: TGTGCCAGCAGCGCCACTAGCGGGAGGAACACCGGGGAGCTGTTTTTT. It yields the protein CASSATSGRNTGELFF.

J is TRBJ2-7 and V is TRBV28, with no clear D. Germline loops: CDR1 MDHEN, CDR2 SYDVKM. The ends were cut back, 4 bases at V and 0 bases at J, with 13 bases in the middle. This CDR3 has 15 residues. The CDR3 protein is CASSSSTSSSYEQYF. The CDR3 region has the DNA TGTGCCAGCAGTTCGTCCACTTCGAGCTCCTACGAGCAGTACTTC.

This chain uses TRBV11-2 with TRBJ2-3, with 10 positions matching TRBD2. The CDR3 runs 14 residues. Germline CDR1 and CDR2: SGHAT and FQNNGV. V gave up 4 bases and J gave up 4 bases; unmatched junction bases: 2. CDR3: CASSSGTSADTQYF. For the CDR3, the DNA is TGTGCCAGCAGCTCCGGGACTAGCGCAGATACGCAGTATTTT.

The V gene is TRBV4-3, the J gene TRBJ1-2; D ambiguous. From germline, CDR1 is LGHNA and CDR2 YSLEER. V was clipped by 2 bases and J by 0 bases, with 7 bases between them. The CDR3 sequence is 14 residues long. The CDR3 region has the DNA TGCGCCAGCAGCCAACACGAAGCTAACTATGGCTACACCTTC. Translation: CASSQHEANYGYTF.

The chain couples TRBV7-9 to TRBJ1-6; D ambiguous. V was clipped by 1 base and J by 3 bases, with 4 bases between them. Germline V gene lookup returns CDR1 SEHNR and CDR2 FQNEAQ (reference sequence). This CDR3 is built from 14 residues. CDR3 sequence reads: CASSLGNYNSPLHF. CDR3 DNA sequence: TGTGCCAGCAGCTTAGGAAACTATAATTCACCCCTCCACTTT.

The chain carries TRBV12-3 or TRBV12-4 and TRBJ1-5, with TRBD1 as a possible D gene (5 bases). The CDR3 loop spans 13 amino acids. Trimming removed 6 bases at V and 9 bases at J, with 15 bases between. CDR3 region: CASRKGSGGPQHF. The CDR3 DNA reads as TGTGCCAGCAGGAAGGGTTCCGGGGGGCCCCAGCATTTT.

The V and J genes are TRBV19 and TRBJ1-1; D unresolved. V lost 5 bases and J 1 base, leaving 8 bases between the germline ends. Germline CDR1 and CDR2: LNHDA and SQIVND (reference sequence). CDR3 length: 13 residues. CDR3 in DNA: TGTGCCAGTAGTCGACGGGCGAACACTGAAGCTTTCTTT. Amino acids: CASSRRANTEAFF.

The chain joins TRBV7-2 to TRBJ1-2; no firm D call. The CDR3 consists of 14 residues. Trimming shortened V by 5 bases and J by 9 bases, and 19 bases separated the two germline ends. Germline V gives CDR1 SGHTA, CDR2 FQGNSA. The DNA of the CDR3 is TGTGCCAGCAGCGGCGATTGGGCGGCTCCAAGCTACACCTTC. It encodes CASSGDWAAPSYTF.

The chain is built from TRBV12-3 or TRBV12-4 and TRBJ2-7; possibly TRBD2 for D (5 bases). V was clipped by 6 bases and J by 7 bases, with 22 bases between them. The CDR3 extends over 15 amino acids. For the CDR3, the DNA is TGTGCCAGCAGGGAAGGCGGAGGTCTCCCGGTGGAGCAGTACTTC. Translated, it gives CASREGGGLPVEQYF.

The chain uses TRBV5-1 and TRBJ2-7, with 13 positions matching TRBD2. Per the germline V gene, CDR1 is SGHRS and CDR2 is YFSETQ. V gave up 4 bases and J gave up 5 bases; unmatched junction bases: 18. This CDR3 comprises 19 residues. CDR3 nucleotides: TGCGCCAGCAGCCAATTACGGTTACTAGCGGGAGGGCCACCCCACGAGCAGTACTTC. It codes for CASSQLRLLAGGPPHEQYF.

The chain combines TRBV14 with TRBJ2-1; TRBD2 agrees at 9 bases. Trimming cost V 1 base and J 8 bases; bases outside gene matches: 9. The germline gives CDR1 SGHDN, CDR2 FVKESK. The CDR3 runs 16 residues. The CDR3 is CASSQGRGGRRDEQFF. DNA for the CDR3: TGTGCCAGCAGCCAAGGGCGGGGGGGCCGTCGGGATGAGCAGTTCTTC.

The chain employs TRBV12-3 or TRBV12-4 and TRBJ1-2, with 7 bases fitting TRBD1. The J segment lost 11 bases and the V segment lost 5 bases, leaving 8 bases of the junction unmatched. CDR3 length equals 12 residues. The CDR3 spells CASSILGQSYTF. CDR3 coding DNA: TGTGCCAGCAGTATATTGGGACAGAGTTACACCTTC.